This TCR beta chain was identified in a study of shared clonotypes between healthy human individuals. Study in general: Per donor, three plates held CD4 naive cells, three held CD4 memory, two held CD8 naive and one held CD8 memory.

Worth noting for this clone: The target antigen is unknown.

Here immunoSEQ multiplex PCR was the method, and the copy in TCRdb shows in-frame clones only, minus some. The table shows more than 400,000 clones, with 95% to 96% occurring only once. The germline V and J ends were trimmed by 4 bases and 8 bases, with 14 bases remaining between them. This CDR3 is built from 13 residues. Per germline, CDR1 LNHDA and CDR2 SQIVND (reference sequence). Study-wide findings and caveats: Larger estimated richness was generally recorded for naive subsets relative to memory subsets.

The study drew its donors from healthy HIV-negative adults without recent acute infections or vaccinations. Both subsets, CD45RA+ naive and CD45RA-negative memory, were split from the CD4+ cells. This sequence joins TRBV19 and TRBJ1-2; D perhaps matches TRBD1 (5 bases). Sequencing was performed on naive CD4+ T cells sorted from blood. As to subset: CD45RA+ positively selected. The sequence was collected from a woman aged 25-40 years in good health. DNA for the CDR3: TGTGCCAGTAGTACAGGGCGCTTCGAGGGCTACACCTTC. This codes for CASSTGRFEGYTF. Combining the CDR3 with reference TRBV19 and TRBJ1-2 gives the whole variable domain DGGITQSPKYLFRKEGQNVTLSCEQNLNHDAMYWYRQDPGQGLRLIYYSQIVNDFQKGDIAEGYSVSREKKESFPLTVTSAQKNPTAFYLCASSTGRFEGYTFGSGTRLTVV.